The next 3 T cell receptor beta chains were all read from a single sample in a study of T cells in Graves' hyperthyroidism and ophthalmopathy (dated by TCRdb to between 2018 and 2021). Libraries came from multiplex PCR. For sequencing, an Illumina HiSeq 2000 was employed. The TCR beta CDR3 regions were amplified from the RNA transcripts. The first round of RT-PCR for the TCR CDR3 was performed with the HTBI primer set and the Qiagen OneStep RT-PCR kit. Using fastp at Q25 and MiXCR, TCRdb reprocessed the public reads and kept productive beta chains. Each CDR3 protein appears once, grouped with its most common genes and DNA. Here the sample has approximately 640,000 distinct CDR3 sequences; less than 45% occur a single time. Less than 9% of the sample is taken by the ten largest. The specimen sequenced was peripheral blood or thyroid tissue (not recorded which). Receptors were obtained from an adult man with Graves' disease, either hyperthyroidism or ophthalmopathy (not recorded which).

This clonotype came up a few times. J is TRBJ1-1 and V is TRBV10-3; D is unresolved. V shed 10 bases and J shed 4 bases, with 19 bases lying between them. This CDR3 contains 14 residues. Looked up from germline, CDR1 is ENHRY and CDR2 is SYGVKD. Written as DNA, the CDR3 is TGTGCCAGCACCTTTCGTGGTCGGGGCACTGAAGCTTTCTTT. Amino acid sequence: CASTFRGRGTEAFF.

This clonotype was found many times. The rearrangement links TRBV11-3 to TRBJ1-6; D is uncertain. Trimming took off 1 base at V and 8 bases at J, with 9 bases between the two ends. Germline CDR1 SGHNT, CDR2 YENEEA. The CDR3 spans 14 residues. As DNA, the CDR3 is TGTGCCAGCAGCTTAGGGGCACGGTATTCACCCCTCCACTTT. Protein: CASSLGARYSPLHF.

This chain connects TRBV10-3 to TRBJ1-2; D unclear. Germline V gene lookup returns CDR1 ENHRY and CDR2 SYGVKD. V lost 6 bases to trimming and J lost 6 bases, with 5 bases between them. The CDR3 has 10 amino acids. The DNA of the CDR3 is TGTGCCATCAGGGACCATGGCTACACCTTC. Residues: CAIRDHGYTF.